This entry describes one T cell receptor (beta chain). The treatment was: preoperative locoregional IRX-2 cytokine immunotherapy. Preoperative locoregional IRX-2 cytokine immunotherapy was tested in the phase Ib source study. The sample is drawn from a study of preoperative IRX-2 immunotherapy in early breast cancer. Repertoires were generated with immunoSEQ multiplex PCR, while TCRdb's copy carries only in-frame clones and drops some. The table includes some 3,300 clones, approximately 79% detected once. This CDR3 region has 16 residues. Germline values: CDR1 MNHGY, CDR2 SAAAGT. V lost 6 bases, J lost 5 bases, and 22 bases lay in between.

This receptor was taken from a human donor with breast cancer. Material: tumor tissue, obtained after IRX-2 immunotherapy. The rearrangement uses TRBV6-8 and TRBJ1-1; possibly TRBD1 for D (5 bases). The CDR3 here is CASRETGTAGGTEAFF. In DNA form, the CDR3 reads TGTGCCAGCAGAGAAACCGGGACCGCCGGGGGGACTGAAGCTTTCTTT.